A single TCR beta chain is shown here with its context. Its antigen is not known. Splitting of each subset's genomic DNA was done evenly across several immunoSEQ plates. Per sorted-subset replicate PCR, input was approximately 0.2 ug DNA, representing tens of thousands of T cell genomes. Measured with immunoSEQ multiplex PCR; TCRdb has only the in-frame clones, and not every one. The sample contains about 1 million clones, about four fifths of which appear only once. Into CD45RA+ naive and CD45RA-negative memory subsets, the CD4+ cells were split. The sample comes from a study of shared clonotypes between healthy human individuals. Study-wide points: The study sampled only blood, and tissue repertoires likely differ.

The CDR3 contains 11 residues. CDR1 KGHSH and CDR2 LQKENI come from the germline V gene. Trimming pared 5 bases from V and 11 bases from J, leaving 10 bases between. Specimen: memory CD4+ T cells from PBMCs. Subset here: CD45RA-negative fraction. This TCR derives from a man between 18 and 35 years old in good health. Some clones in this sample may be carry-over from other donors' samples. The chain recombines TRBV18 with TRBJ1-3, with a weak D call TRBD1 (5 bases). CDR3 coding DNA: TGTGCCAGCTCAATACAGGACGCCATATATTTT. Encoded protein: CASSIQDAIYF.